This T cell receptor (beta chain) is drawn from a study of shared clonotypes between healthy human individuals. Study summary: Participating donors consisted of two women and a few men aged 18 to 49.

Sequencing was performed with immunoSEQ multiplex PCR; in TCRdb, only in-frame clones are kept and a portion is missing. The sample yields some 490,000 clones, roughly 80% seen once. This CDR3 is built from 13 residues. Germline CDR1 reads SGHVS; CDR2 reads FNYEAQ. V was shortened by 0 bases and J by 4 bases, with 6 bases between the two germline ends. The table lists this clone with a few counts. This TCR was sampled from a woman in her thirties or forties in good health. Some clones in this sample may be carry-over from other donors' samples. Material: PBMCs. This rearrangement joins TRBV7-6 to TRBJ1-1, with D possibly being TRBD1 (6 bases). CDR3 region: CASSLARGTEAFF. CDR3 DNA: TGTGCCAGCAGCTTAGCCAGGGGCACTGAAGCTTTCTTT. Combining the CDR3 with reference TRBV7-6 and TRBJ1-1 gives the whole variable domain GAGVSQSPRYKVTKRGQDVALRCDPISGHVSLYWYRQALGQGPEFLTYFNYEAQQDKSGLPNDRFSAERPEGSISTLTIQRTEQRDSAMYRCASSLARGTEAFFGQGTRLTVV.